These T cell receptor beta chains were read from a single sample in a study of cytomegalovirus exposure and HLA in healthy donors. Using immunoSEQ multiplex PCR, the repertoire was profiled, and TCRdb retains in-frame clones only, with some absent. The table shows roughly 140,000 clones, with 75% to 80% occurring only once. Material: PBMCs. The receptors shown here come from a woman aged 25 to 39 in good health and CMV-seronegative. Both conserved end residues are part of each CDR3. The D gene is left open where the match is weak. The size entry is marked missing in some rows and otherwise reads once, few, many or a size class.

TRBJ2-7	-	TRBD2	TRBV6-1	CASFLAGGSSYEQYF	TGTGCCAGCTTCTTGGCGGGGGGTTCCTCCTACGAGCAGTACTTC
TRBJ1-1	once	-	TRBV2	CASSDPQRGSGAFF	TGTGCCAGCAGTGATCCTCAAAGAGGGTCTGGAGCTTTCTTT
TRBJ2-2	-	TRBD1	TRBV4-1	CASSQPTGGNTGELFF	TGCGCCAGCAGCCAACCGACAGGGGGTAACACCGGGGAGCTGTTTTTT
TRBJ2-2	-	TRBD2	TRBV7-6	CASSLELAGAPNTGELFF	TGTGCCAGCAGCTTAGAGCTAGCGGGGGCTCCGAACACCGGGGAGCTGTTTTTT
TRBJ1-5	once	TRBD1	TRBV27	CASARGFQPQHF	TGTGCCAGCGCCAGGGGGTTTCAGCCCCAGCATTTT
TRBJ2-3	-	TRBD2	TRBV7-2	CASSSTLRGAPLSTDTQYF	TGTGCCAGCAGCTCGACCCTGCGGGGGGCTCCACTCAGCACAGATACGCAGTATTTT
TRBJ2-1	-	TRBD2	TRBV7-2	CASSLEPLAGGRGEQFF	TGTGCCAGCAGCCTAGAGCCCCTAGCGGGGGGCCGGGGGGAGCAGTTCTTC
TRBJ1-1	-	-	TRBV2	CASSERQEREAFF	TGTGCCAGCAGTGAGAGACAGGAACGGGAAGCTTTCTTT
TRBJ2-3	-	-	TRBV5-4	CASSSRQNTDTQYF	TGTGCCAGCAGCTCCCGACAGAACACAGATACGCAGTATTTT
TRBJ1-5	-	-	TRBV15	CATSRGGSNQPQHF	TGTGCCACCAGCAGGGGGGGGAGCAATCAGCCCCAGCATTTT
TRBJ2-3	-	TRBD1	TRBV13	CASSSRTGLTDTQYF	TGTGCCAGCAGCTCACGGACAGGGCTTACAGATACGCAGTATTTT
TRBJ2-7	-	-	TRBV30	CAWSVEQAYEQYF	TGTGCCTGGAGTGTTGAACAGGCCTACGAGCAGTACTTC
TRBJ2-3	few	TRBD2	TRBV6-1	CASSEAAERGGYF	TGTGCCAGCAGTGAAGCGGCCGAGCGGGGGGGGTATTTT
TRBJ2-3	-	-	TRBV5-1	CASSLGGSTDTQYF	TGCGCCAGCAGCCTCGGGGGTAGCACAGATACGCAGTATTTT
TRBJ2-7	-	-	TRBV6-6	CASSLSTQEQYF	TGTGCCAGCAGTTTGTCCACGCAGGAGCAGTACTTC
TRBJ1-5	-	-	TRBV30	CAWSWGGDQPQHF	TGTGCCTGGAGTTGGGGGGGGGATCAGCCCCAGCATTTT
TRBJ1-1	-	TRBD1	TRBV5-1	CASSLGYRDRGMGNTEAFF	TGCGCCAGCAGCTTGGGATACCGGGACAGGGGAATGGGGAACACTGAAGCTTTCTTT